This T cell receptor beta chain is from a study of blood T cell repertoires in COVID-19 (dated by TCRdb to 2020 to 2022). Notes on the research overall: Samples from collaborators originated in the United States, Italy and Spain and spanned both the acute and convalescent phases of COVID-19. Where available, HLA class I and class II types were taken from metadata supplied by the sample provider and were not determined by assay-based typing. Samples came from the ongoing ImmuneRACE study (first 160 participants) plus 1,254 subjects from 6 global collaborators. The prospective study material was composed of cDNA or gDNA derived from T cells, B-cell-depleted T cells, or PBMCs. Sample metadata almost always included a de-identified subject ID, COVID-19 status, age in years and sex. The repertoires were made available in a free public database intended to serve as a resource for research on the immune response to SARS-CoV-2. Subjects who had been exposed to COVID-19, were actively infected with it, or had recovered from it provided the deeply sampled blood TCRbeta repertoires that made up the dataset. The research as a whole found: Clinical and demographic metadata were provided uncurated, with the amount varying by source and participant.

In the prospective study, participants were about 18 to 100 years old, resided in fewer than 25 geographic areas of the United States, and were enrolled through a virtual design. Cohort assignment in the prospective study relied on participant-reported clinical history from a screening survey and a study questionnaire. For ImmuneRACE Cohort 3, a participant was defined as recovered based on two consecutive negative NP/OP PCR tests, clearance by a healthcare professional, or resolution of symptoms. In the prospective study, whole blood, serum and a nasopharyngeal or oropharyngeal swab were collected from each participant by mobile phlebotomists. Prospective study participants could optionally give additional blood draws and questionnaires over a roughly two-month period. Before DNA extraction, prospective study blood samples were shipped either frozen or at room temperature. Concerning this clone itself: The specificity of this receptor is unknown. The sample holds no much larger clone one base away, and base qualities are not on file.

TCRbeta CDR3 regions were amplified from genomic DNA using the immunoSEQ Assay, a bias-controlled multiplex PCR. The published analysis was carried out like this. The number of nucleated cells in each sample was estimated by amplification of reference gene primers within the assay. To quantify the absolute abundance of each unique TCRbeta CDR3 rearrangement, sequence reads were collapsed and filtered. For each sample, productive Simpson clonality was calculated as the square root of Simpson's diversity index over productive rearrangements. TCRdb re-hosts the immuneACCESS table, in-frame sequences only. Its copies lack some clones; in the studies checked, an unresolved V gene accounts for under half of them, and the cause for the rest is not known. V, J and clone size were drawn from that table, and D and trimming were deduced from the DNA. The sample table lists around 230,000 clones, around 90% of them with a count of one. The ten top clones hold about 2.4% of the sample.

At the junction V is shortened by 0 bases and J by 1 base; bases outside the gene matches: 2. CDR3 length: 16 amino acids, cysteine to phenylalanine. Only CDR3 DNA remains: 48 bases, in frame from the first base. For CDR1 and CDR2, the germline V gene lists ENHRY and SYGVKD. The TCR comes from a woman in her twenties or thirties who had recovered from COVID-19. This chain is built from TRBV10-3 and TRBJ2-2; 7 middle bases align to TRBD2. The sample was PBMCs or T cells enriched from blood (not recorded which). CDR3 protein: CAISESVAGNTGELFF. The nucleotide sequence reads as follows: TGTGCCATCAGTGAGTCAGTAGCGGGGAACACCGGGGAGCTGTTTTTT.